This T cell receptor (beta chain) was sequenced during a study of memory CD4+ T cells and cytomegalovirus serostatus. Whole-study context: This sample comes from healthy Belgian adults, about nine CMV seropositive, around 26 seronegative.

The sort gate was single viable CD3+CD4+CD8-CD45RO+ cells for memory CD4+ T cells. Some clones are missing from TCRdb's copy, which holds only in-frame ones; the method was immunoSEQ multiplex PCR. The sample has about 41,000 clones; around 78% are singletons. The germline V gene encodes CDR1 SNHLY and CDR2 FYNNEI. The CDR3 spans 15 residues. Trimming stripped 7 bases from V and 6 bases from J, with 20 bases between. Sequencing input: memory CD4+ T cells from blood. The chain combines TRBV2 with TRBJ2-3, with TRBD1 as a possible D gene (6 bases). The TCR was taken from an adult in good health and CMV-seronegative. CDR3 sequence (DNA): TGTGCCAGCACCCCGGGTTTGGGGGCCGGGGATACGCAGTATTTT. This sequence encodes CASTPGLGAGDTQYF. The full variable domain, with the rest looked up from reference TRBV2 and TRBJ2-3, is EPEVTQTPSHQVTQMGQEVILRCVPISNHLYFYWYRQILGQKVEFLVSFYNNEISEKSEIFDDQFSVERPDGSNFTLKIRSTKLEDSAMYFCASTPGLGAGDTQYFGPGTRLTVL.